This T cell receptor beta chain was captured in a study of blood T cell repertoires in COVID-19. About the research overall: COVID-19 samples, acute and convalescent, were from the United States, Italy and Spain. PBMCs, B-cell-depleted T cells, or T cells provided the cDNA or gDNA that made up the material.

Study processing details: Amplification of reference gene primers provided the estimated nucleated cell counts. The table came from immunoSEQ multiplex PCR; TCRdb's copy has only in-frame clones and leaves some out. Clone size and V and J calls were adopted from that table, with D and trimming inferred from the DNA. The table lists tens of thousands of clones, roughly 90% of them singletons. CDR1 and CDR2 (germline): ENHRY, SYGVKD. V was cut by 6 bases and J by 5 bases, with 14 bases left in between. This CDR3 comprises 13 residues. The specimen was peripheral blood. This receptor was identified in a man between 45 and 60 years old with acute or convalescent COVID-19. The rearrangement links TRBV10-3 to TRBJ2-7, with D perhaps TRBD1 (6 bases). The CDR3 DNA is TGTGCCATCAGCACAGGGTTGACCCACGAGCAGTACTTC. Translating it yields CAISTGLTHEQYF.